The sequence of this T cell receptor (beta chain) was determined in a study of T-cell memory formation after mild COVID-19. Study results and limitations: Clonal second-wave expansions that peaked on day 37 had unconfirmed SARS-CoV-2 specificity.

TCRdb fed the 5' RACE reads into MiXCR, producing one record per CDR3 protein. The table records over 350,000 distinct CDR3 sequences, around a sixth of them present only once. In the case of this clonotype: Antigen specificity is unknown.

The ends lost 5 bases at V and 6 bases at J; junction bases unmatched: 10. Germline V gene lookup returns CDR1 SGHTA and CDR2 FQGTGA. The CDR3 has 14 amino acids. This sequence joins TRBV7-3 and TRBJ2-7, with 7 bases aligning to TRBD1. The receptor was isolated from a man younger than 35 who had mild COVID-19 (a few samples of this study predate the infection). Cell type and time point are not known. Sequencing input: PBMCs or a T cell subset sorted from them (not recorded which). The CDR3, as DNA: TGTGCCAGCAGCCGACAGACAGGGATCGGCGAGCAGTACTTC. Protein: CASSRQTGIGEQYF.